The T cell receptor (beta chain) described here comes from a study of T-cell memory formation after mild COVID-19. TCRdb itself ran the 5' RACE reads through MiXCR, one entry per CDR3 protein. The table includes just under 150,000 distinct CDR3 sequences, 6% detected once. This clonotype has a handful of counts. V gave up 2 bases and J gave up 2 bases; unmatched junction bases: 3. Germline V gene data show CDR1 as MGHDK and CDR2 as SYGVNS. This CDR3 has 15 residues. The sequencing sample was made of PBMCs or a T cell subset sorted from them (not recorded which). The TCR originated in an adult woman who had mild COVID-19 (a few samples of this study predate the infection). Cell type and time point are not known. This chain uses TRBV25-1 with TRBJ2-1, with 7 bases identical to TRBD2. The CDR3 spells CASSERGGTYNEQFF. The CDR3 region has the DNA TGTGCCAGCAGTGAACGCGGGGGTACCTACAATGAGCAGTTCTTC. The full variable domain, rest sourced from reference TRBV25-1 and TRBJ2-1, is EADIYQTPRYLVIGTGKKITLECSQTMGHDKMYWYQQDPGMELHLIHYSYGVNSTEKGDLSSESTVSRIRTEHFPLTLESARPSHTSQYLCASSERGGTYNEQFFGPGTRLTVL.